The next 18 T cell receptor beta chains were all read from a single sample in a study of CD8 T cells in ankylosing spondylitis. TCRdb used MiXCR to reprocess the 5' RACE reads, holding one entry per CDR3 protein. The sample holds approximately 100,000 distinct CDR3 sequences, less than 25% seen once. Sample: synovial fluid, either unsorted or a sorted T cell fraction (not recorded which). The receptors here all came from a male donor with ankylosing spondylitis.

V usage is TRBV2 and J usage is TRBJ2-6; D is undetermined. Germline V gene sequence: CDR1 SNHLY, CDR2 FYNNEI. The CDR3 has 14 residues. Trimming pared 7 bases from V and 0 bases from J, leaving 7 bases between. Here the CDR3 reads CASTWDSGANVLTF. CDR3 coding DNA: TGTGCCAGCACTTGGGACTCTGGGGCCAACGTCCTGACTTTC.

This clonotype has a single count. This chain uses TRBV11-1 with TRBJ2-6; 9 nucleotides agree with TRBD1. The J segment lost 0 bases and the V segment lost 6 bases, leaving 9 bases of the junction unmatched. Germline-derived CDR1 and CDR2 are SGHAT and FQDESV (reference sequence). The CDR3 totals 18 residues. Written as DNA, the CDR3 is TGTGCCAGCAGGCGGACAGGGGACTTTTCCTCTGGGGCCAACGTCCTGACTTTC. Encoded protein: CASRRTGDFSSGANVLTF.

This clonotype was recorded many times. V gene TRBV12-3 or TRBV12-4 combines with J gene TRBJ2-1, with 8 bases identical to TRBD2. V lost 3 bases and J lost 8; bases outside the gene matches: 6. This CDR3 has 14 residues. CDR3 sequence (DNA): TGTGCCAGCAGTTTCGGGGGGGATCTCTATGAGCAGTTCTTC. Its translation: CASSFGGDLYEQFF.

This clonotype was detected ten times or more. V and J are TRBV28 and TRBJ1-2; possible D gene TRBD1, 6 bases. The germline V gene has CDR1 MDHEN and CDR2 SYDVKM. Trimming stripped 7 bases from V and 6 bases from J, with 12 bases between. This CDR3 spans 12 amino acids. The CDR3 reads CASTIQGHGYTF. As DNA, the CDR3 is TGTGCCAGCACCATACAGGGCCATGGCTACACCTTC.

At least ten counts were recorded for this clonotype. The chain carries TRBV20-1 and TRBJ2-7, with TRBD2 as a possible D gene (5 bases). This CDR3 is built from 13 residues. Germline V gene sequence: CDR1 DFQATT, CDR2 SNEGSKA (reference sequence). V shed 3 bases and J shed 3 bases, with 12 bases lying between them. The CDR3 region has the DNA TGCAGTGCTAGCCAGAGGGTGGGCTACGAGCAGTACTTC. It yields the protein CSASQRVGYEQYF.

Many counts were recorded for this clonotype. The genes are TRBV27 and TRBJ2-7; perhaps TRBD1 as D (6 bases). From germline, CDR1 is MNHEY and CDR2 SMNVEV (reference sequence). Trimming stripped 5 bases from V and 2 bases from J, with 13 bases between. The CDR3 runs to 14 residues. CDR3 nucleotide sequence: TGTGCCAGCAGTAGAGACGGACAGACCTACGAGCAGTACTTC. Protein sequence: CASSRDGQTYEQYF.

This clonotype was counted at least ten times. The gene calls are TRBV27 and TRBJ2-7; D not certain. With 1 base removed from V and 5 bases from J, the gap between germline ends came to 9 bases. CDR1 MNHEY and CDR2 SMNVEV come from the germline V gene (reference sequence). The CDR3 covers 13 residues. The CDR3 bases are TGTGCCAGCAGTTTATGTAGACACAACGAGCAGTACGTC. Its translation: CASSLCRHNEQYV.

CDR3 loop: CSAPSWRGDTDTQYF. In DNA, the CDR3 is TGCAGTGCACCCTCCTGGCGGGGTGACACAGATACGCAGTATTTT. The chain is built from TRBV20-1 and TRBJ2-3; D may be TRBD2 (6 bases). V was pared by 6 bases and J by 2 bases, with 18 bases between. The length of the CDR3 is 15 residues. CDR1 and CDR2 from the germline V gene are DFQATT and SNEGSKA (reference sequence).

The chain uses TRBV20-1 and TRBJ1-1; D is unresolved. Germline V lookup: CDR1 DFQATT, CDR2 SNEGSKA (reference sequence). The CDR3 is made up of 14 amino acids. V was shortened by 0 bases and J by 5 bases, with 13 bases between the two germline ends. The DNA for the CDR3 is TGCAGTGCTAGAGAGGTCCAAGCGGGGACTGAAGCTTTCTTT. It yields the protein CSAREVQAGTEAFF.

This clonotype was seen a handful of times. V gene TRBV27 combines with J gene TRBJ2-5; D call uncertain. The V gene's germline CDR1 is MNHEY and CDR2 SMNVEV (reference sequence). Trimming left V 3 bases short and J 1 base short, with 6 bases between. The CDR3 loop spans 13 amino acids. The CDR3 bases are TGTGCCAGCAGTTTGAACTTCCAAGAGACCCAGTACTTC. This encodes CASSLNFQETQYF.

This chain links TRBV20-1 with TRBJ1-1, with D unresolved. V was clipped by 6 bases and J by 6 bases, with 14 bases between them. The CDR3 is 12 residues long. From germline, CDR1 is DFQATT and CDR2 SNEGSKA (reference sequence). The CDR3 DNA is TGCAGTGCGGGTGGCGTGACCGCTGAAGCTTTCTTT. Translated, it gives CSAGGVTAEAFF.

This rearrangement joins TRBV2 to TRBJ2-7; D not resolved. CDR1 SNHLY and CDR2 FYNNEI come from the germline V gene. V lost 8 bases, J lost 3 bases, and 8 bases lay in between. The CDR3 consists of 11 residues. DNA of the CDR3: TGTGCCAGCCTTACTCACTACGAGCAGTACGTC. Protein product: CASLTHYEQYV.

The sample holds a few counts of this clonotype. The rearrangement joins TRBV5-6 to TRBJ2-3; 12 bases line up with TRBD2. The CDR3 has 15 amino acids. Germline V gives CDR1 SGHDT, CDR2 YYEEEE. The V gene end was trimmed by 4 bases and the J gene end by 5 bases; junction bases not matched to a gene: 5. In DNA, the CDR3 is TGTGCCAGCAGCCAGACGACTAGCGGGAGAGATACGCAGTATTTT. As protein: CASSQTTSGRDTQYF. Together with reference TRBV5-6 and TRBJ2-3, the CDR3 gives the full variable domain: DAGVTQSPTHLIKTRGQQVTLRCSPKSGHDTVSWYQQALGQGPQFIFQYYEEEERQRGNFPDRFSGHQFPNYSSELNVNALLLGDSALYLCASSQTTSGRDTQYFGPGTRLTVL.

V gene TRBV20-1 combines with J gene TRBJ1-2; TRBD1 is a possible D gene (6 bases). The CDR3 is made up of 16 amino acids. Between the trimmed V and J ends, which lost 2 bases and 6 bases, there was a span of 22 bases. In germline, CDR1 is DFQATT, CDR2 SNEGSKA (reference sequence). Here the CDR3 reads CSARLLGGGQGDGYTF. The CDR3 nucleotides are TGCAGTGCTAGATTATTGGGCGGGGGCCAAGGGGATGGCTACACCTTC.

This chain connects TRBV4-2 to TRBJ2-3; no reliable D call. Trimming removed 0 bases at V and 0 bases at J, with 10 bases between. This CDR3 is built from 16 residues. Germline V gene data show CDR1 as LGHNA and CDR2 as YNFKEQ. CDR3: CASSQDGQESTDTQYF. Here the CDR3 DNA reads TGTGCCAGCAGCCAAGATGGGCAGGAAAGCACAGATACGCAGTATTTT.

The chain carries TRBV25-1 and TRBJ2-7; D is unresolved. V was pared by 5 bases and J by 3 bases, with 8 bases between. CDR3 size: 12 residues. From germline, CDR1 is MGHDK and CDR2 SYGVNS. The CDR3 nucleotides are TGTGCCAGCAGTTCGGAGCGCTACGAGCAGTACTTC. It encodes CASSSERYEQYF.

This clonotype was seen a handful of times. The V gene is TRBV5-1, the J gene TRBJ2-7; 9 nucleotides align to TRBD1. The trim removed 1 base at V and 3 bases at J, leaving 8 bases unmatched. This CDR3 comprises 16 residues. The germline CDR1 and CDR2 sequences are SGHRS and YFSETQ. DNA for the CDR3: TGCGCCAGCAGCTTGAGTGGGACAGGGAACAGCTACGAGCAGTACTTC. Its translation is CASSLSGTGNSYEQYF.

The rearrangement links TRBV28 to TRBJ1-2; the D is unclear. This CDR3 spans 12 amino acids. V lost 5 bases to trimming and J lost 7 bases, with 11 bases between them. The germline CDR1 and CDR2 sequences are MDHEN and SYDVKM. CDR3 residues: CASSVEVTGYTF. The CDR3 nucleotides read TGTGCCAGCAGTGTTGAGGTGACTGGCTACACCTTC.